Presented here are 22 T cell receptor beta chains from one specimen sequenced in a study of tumor-infiltrating lymphocytes in primary liver carcinoma. The authors made TCR beta cDNA from around 500 ng total RNA with a constant-region primer. Researchers made the TCR beta libraries by running three nested multiplex PCR rounds with slightly modified ARM-PCR. It was with TRBV1-TRBV30 forward primers and a C-beta reverse primer that the first two PCR rounds were run, at around 11 cycles each. TCRdb used MiXCR to reprocess the multiplex PCR reads, holding one entry per CDR3 protein. This table holds 100,000 or so distinct CDR3 sequences, about two thirds found once. Scientists recovered RNA and DNA together from approximately 20-30 mg of unsorted bulk tissue. The sample was liver tumor tissue from sampling region 2. Subset indicated: tumor region T2, inferior pole. Receptor source: a woman aged 55-70 years with primary liver carcinoma and hepatitis B virus infection.

This clonotype showed up just a few times. V usage is TRBV6-1 and J usage is TRBJ2-7; D is possibly TRBD1 (6 bases). Germline CDR1 reads MNHNS; CDR2 reads SASEGT. There are 15 residues in the CDR3. Trimming removed 8 bases at V and 4 bases at J, with 21 bases between. This CDR3 is CASGVDRTPTYEQYF. The CDR3 nucleotides are TGTGCCAGCGGAGTGGACAGAACCCCCACGTACGAGCAGTACTTC.

This clonotype showed up just a few times. A much larger clone sits a single nucleotide away, making a read error possible. This sequence joins TRBV12-3 or TRBV12-4 and TRBJ2-3, with D unclear. CDR3 size: 13 residues. Between the trimmed V and J ends, which lost 3 bases and 7 bases, there was a span of 11 bases. In DNA, the CDR3 is TGTGCCAGCAGTTTCTGGTCGAGAAATACGCAGTATTTT. This translates into CASSFWSRNTQYF.

The chain couples TRBV4-1 to TRBJ2-2; 7 bases fit TRBD1. The CDR3 is 16 residues long. Germline lookup yields CDR1 MGHRA and CDR2 YSYEKL. The trim removed 10 bases at V and 10 bases at J, leaving 21 bases unmatched. The CDR3 spells CATSDEGAANTLELFF. The CDR3 DNA is TGCGCCACCAGTGATGAGGGGGCGGCGAACACCTTGGAGCTGTTTTTT.

About this clonotype itself: One base away lies a much larger clone, so this may be a sequencing read error. The chain has TRBV14 and TRBJ2-7, with TRBD2 as a possible D gene (6 bases). Trimming removed 0 bases at V and 3 bases at J, with 15 bases between. The germline V gene has CDR1 SGHDN and CDR2 FVKESK. CDR3 size: 16 residues. CDR3 nucleotide sequence: TGTGCCAGCAGCCAAGACGTAGAGCGGGCCCTCTACGAGCAGTACTTC. As protein: CASSQDVERALYEQYF. The variable domain in full, with the rest retrieved from reference TRBV14 and TRBJ2-7, is EAGVTQFPSHSVIEKGQTVTLRCDPISGHDNLYWYRRVMGKEIKFLLHFVKESKQDESGMPNNRFLAERTGGTYSTLKVQPAELEDSGVYFCASSQDVERALYEQYFGPGTRLTVT.

This clonotype was counted between two and nine times. One base away lies a much larger clone, so this may be a sequencing read error. The chain uses TRBV7-9 and TRBJ1-4; 7 nucleotides agree with TRBD1. Germline CDR1 is SEHNR and CDR2 is FQNEAQ (reference sequence). V lost 7 bases and J lost 0; bases outside the gene matches: 11. The CDR3 totals 17 residues. This chain's CDR3 is CASNHLDTGATNEKLFF. CDR3 bases: TGTGCCAGCAACCATCTCGATACAGGGGCAACTAATGAAAAACTGTTTTTT. Supplemented by reference TRBV7-9 and TRBJ1-4, the full variable domain reads DTGVSQNPRHKITKRGQNVTFRCDPISEHNRLYWYRQTLGQGPEFLTYFQNEAQLEKSRLLSDRFSAERPKGSFSTLEIQRTEQGDSAMYLCASNHLDTGATNEKLFFGSGTQLSVL.

The count of this clonotype is one. The rearrangement links TRBV12-3 or TRBV12-4 to TRBJ2-1; tentatively, D is TRBD1 (6 bases). The CDR3 has 15 residues. Here the CDR3 DNA reads TGTGTCAGTAGTTTAGTACAGGGTGGGGCCAATGAGCAGTTCTTC. Encoded protein: CVSSLVQGGANEQFF.

As for this clonotype: One end of the junction varies from germline; a read error may be responsible. This chain joins TRBV4-2 and TRBJ2-3; the D gene is possibly TRBD2 (6 bases). The length of the CDR3 is 15 residues. Germline lookup yields CDR1 LGHNA and CDR2 YNFKEQ. The CDR3: CASSQEEGSSDTQSF. The CDR3 DNA reads TGTGCCAGCAGCCAAGAGGAGGGGAGCTCAGATACGCAGTCTTTT.

This clonotype was recorded many times. The gene calls are TRBV4-2 and TRBJ2-1; D may be TRBD2 (5 bases). With 0 bases removed from V and 6 bases from J, the gap between germline ends came to 9 bases. CDR1 and CDR2 (germline): LGHNA, YNFKEQ. The CDR3 has 14 amino acids. This CDR3 reads CASSQEQRSNEQFF. In DNA form, the CDR3 reads TGTGCCAGCAGCCAAGAACAGCGGTCCAATGAGCAGTTCTTC.

Notes on this clonotype: The conserved final phenylalanine or tryptophan is absent from the CDR3, which likely points to a read error. V gene TRBV11-2 combines with J gene TRBJ1-5; no definite D call. Looked up from germline, CDR1 is SGHAT and CDR2 is FQNNGV. CDR3 size: 15 residues. The V end lost 5 bases, the J end lost 5 bases, and 16 bases lay between the germline ends. CDR3 sequence: CASSVRMGGDQPQHS. As DNA, the CDR3 is TGTGCCAGCAGCGTCAGGATGGGAGGAGATCAGCCCCAGCATTCC.

This clonotype was seen a few times. This sequence may be a read error, since a much larger clone differs from it by one base. The chain combines TRBV5-4 with TRBJ1-1, with TRBD1 matching over 7 bases. The germline V gene has CDR1 SGHNT and CDR2 YYREEE (reference sequence). CDR3 length equals 13 residues. The CDR3 loop reads CANSNLTGLEAFF. In DNA form, the CDR3 reads TGTGCCAACAGCAATCTGACAGGGCTTGAAGCTTTCTTT.

This clonotype came up many times. This chain links TRBV13 with TRBJ2-7; D gene uncertain. CDR3 size: 13 residues. Per germline, CDR1 PRHDT and CDR2 FYEKMQ (reference sequence). The V end lost 0 bases, the J end lost 5 bases, and 8 bases lay between the germline ends. DNA of the CDR3: TGTGCCAGCAGCTTAGGCCTCGGCAACGAGCAGTACTTC. This translates into CASSLGLGNEQYF.

Of note for this clonotype: An end of the junction does not agree with germline; a read error may underlie this. V and J are TRBV29-1 and TRBJ2-2; weak D call: TRBD2 (6 bases). Germline CDR1 and CDR2: SQVTM and ANQGSEA. The CDR3 totals 13 residues. The CDR3 loop is CIVAGHSGGELFF. The CDR3 nucleotides read TGTATCGTCGCGGGGCACTCGGGCGGGGAGCTGTTTTTT.

Comments on this clonotype: A read error may account for a junction end that differs from germline. The rearrangement joins TRBV11-3 to TRBJ2-7, with TRBD2 as a possible D gene (5 bases). The CDR3 is 12 residues long. Germline CDR1 is SGHNT and CDR2 is YENEEA. CDR3 loop: CASAGSSYEQHF. The CDR3 bases are TGTGCCAGCGCGGGCAGCTCCTACGAGCAGCACTTC.

On this clonotype: A read error may produce the germline difference seen at one junction end. The chain recombines TRBV11-3 with TRBJ1-1, with D possibly being TRBD1 (6 bases). The germline V gene has CDR1 SGHNT and CDR2 YENEEA. The CDR3 contains 15 residues. The CDR3 reads CASSLGQGVTVEAFF. In DNA, the CDR3 is TGTGCAAGCAGCCTGGGACAAGGGGTGACGGTTGAAGCTTTCTTT. Using reference TRBV11-3 and TRBJ1-1 for the parts outside the CDR3, the full variable domain is EAGVVQSPRYKIIEKKQPVAFWCNPISGHNTLYWYLQNLGQGPELLIRYENEEAVDDSQLPKDRFSAERLKGVDSTLKIQPAELGDSAVYLCASSLGQGVTVEAFFGQGTRLTVV.

The rearrangement uses TRBV5-1 and TRBJ1-1, with D hard to call. The CDR3 spans 13 residues. Germline CDR1 SGHRS, CDR2 YFSETQ. V was shortened by 4 bases and J by 2 bases, with 9 bases between the two germline ends. The CDR3 DNA reads TGCGCCAGCAGCGGGCAGCCTAACACTGAAGCTTTCTTT. It yields the protein CASSGQPNTEAFF. Full variable domain (rest looked up from reference TRBV5-1 and TRBJ1-1): KAGVTQTPRYLIKTRGQQVTLSCSPISGHRSVSWYQQTPGQGLQFLFEYFSETQRNKGNFPGRFSGRQFSNSRSEMNVSTLELGDSALYLCASSGQPNTEAFFGQGTRLTVV.

This clonotype was observed at least ten times. V gene TRBV5-4 combines with J gene TRBJ1-2; no definite D call. From germline, CDR1 is SGHNT and CDR2 YYREEE (reference sequence). The V and J ends lost 2 bases and 3 bases respectively, with 14 bases between them. The CDR3 is made up of 15 amino acids. CDR3 amino acids: CASSLWGAGDYGYTF. CDR3 DNA sequence: TGTGCCAGCAGCTTATGGGGAGCCGGAGACTATGGCTACACCTTC.

In regard to this clonotype: The junction departs from germline at one end; a sequencing error may be responsible. The chain is built from TRBV11-3 and TRBJ2-7, with a tentative D call TRBD1 (6 bases). Per the germline V gene, CDR1 is SGHNT and CDR2 is YENEEA. The CDR3 contains 14 residues. The CDR3 DNA reads as TGTGCCAGCAGCCCCGGGACATACCATTACGAGCAGAACTTC. Translating gives CASSPGTYHYEQNF.

Comment on this clonotype: A junction boundary mismatches the germline segment, possibly from a read error. The rearrangement joins TRBV11-3 to TRBJ2-1; TRBD2 matches at 7 bases. This CDR3 spans 14 amino acids. CDR1 is SGHNT, CDR2 YENEEA, per germline. This CDR3 reads CTSSLSGREHGQFF. The CDR3 DNA reads as TGTACCAGCAGCTTAAGCGGGCGGGAGCACGGGCAGTTCTTC.

Notes on this clonotype: A much larger clone lies a single base off, so this may be a read error. This chain links TRBV10-2 with TRBJ2-1, with TRBD2 matching 8 bases. CDR1 is WSHSY and CDR2 is SAAADI in the germline V gene. The CDR3 loop spans 15 amino acids. The CDR3: CASSEIQRGNNERFF. The CDR3 DNA is TGCGCCAGCAGTGAGATCCAGCGGGGGAACAATGAGCGGTTCTTC.

In the case of this clonotype: Germline and junction disagree at one end, which may indicate a read error. This chain joins TRBV29-1 and TRBJ2-1; D gene uncertain. The CDR3 runs 15 residues. Germline-derived CDR1 and CDR2 are SQVTM and ANQGSEA. CDR3 sequence (DNA): TGCAGCGTTGAAGAGGTGTGGGTGGCTCATAGTGAGCAGATCTTC. This encodes CSVEEVWVAHSEQIF.

Notes on this clonotype: Sequence at one end of the junction differs from germline and may be a read error. The CDR3 nucleotides read TGTGCCTGGAGGTTCAATTCCGAGGAGTACTTC. Its protein is CAWRFNSEEYF. V usage is TRBV30 and J usage is TRBJ2-7, with unresolved D. CDR3 size: 11 residues. Germline-derived CDR1 and CDR2 are GTSNPN and SVGIG (reference sequence).

Turning to this clonotype: The final CDR3 position lacks the conserved phenylalanine or tryptophan, pointing to a likely read error. This chain uses TRBV11-2 with TRBJ2-2; 7 positions match TRBD2. CDR1 and CDR2 from the germline V gene are SGHAT and FQNNGV. The length of the CDR3 is 16 residues. The CDR3 protein is CASSLETGLVTGVLFI. The CDR3 bases are TGCGCCAGCAGCTTAGAAACCGGACTAGTCACCGGGGTGCTGTTTATT.